These 17 T cell receptor beta chains came from one sample sequenced in a study of blood T cell repertoires in COVID-19. The assay was immunoSEQ multiplex PCR, and TCRdb's table has in-frame clones only and misses some. Of roughly 150,000 clones detected, around 89% appear once; the ten largest clones hold around 2.9%. Sequencing input: peripheral blood. Receptors originate from a man in his sixties with active or convalescent COVID-19.

V and J are TRBV5-1 and TRBJ1-2; the match to TRBD1 covers 8 bases. Trimming took 0 bases from V and 0 from J; bases not matched to a gene: 7. CDR1 is SGHRS and CDR2 is YFSETQ in the germline V gene. The CDR3 covers 17 residues. CDR3 DNA sequence: TGCGCCAGCAGCTTGGCTACAGGGGGTACTACTAACTATGGCTACACCTTC. This encodes CASSLATGGTTNYGYTF.

The chain is built from TRBV9 and TRBJ2-1; D is possibly TRBD2 (5 bases). The germline V gene has CDR1 SGDLS and CDR2 YYNGEE. V lost 1 base and J 3 bases, leaving 8 bases between the germline ends. CDR3 length: 14 amino acids. The CDR3 DNA is TGTGCCAGCAGCGTATTGGGGAGCTACAATGAGCAGTTCTTC. Translated: CASSVLGSYNEQFF.

V and J are TRBV19 and TRBJ2-2; D gene ambiguous. Germline V gene data show CDR1 as LNHDA and CDR2 as SQIVND (reference sequence). This CDR3 contains 13 residues. V lost 5 bases and J 2 bases, leaving 6 bases between the germline ends. The CDR3, as DNA: TGTGCCAGTAGTGTCTCTAACACCGGGGAGCTGTTTTTT. It codes for CASSVSNTGELFF.

The chain carries TRBV9 and TRBJ1-1; TRBD1 agrees at 7 bases. The CDR3 spans 15 residues. V dropped 0 bases and J dropped 5; count of bases not matched to a gene: 7. Germline loops: CDR1 SGDLS, CDR2 YYNGEE. CDR3 bases: TGTGCCAGCAGCGTAGAAGGGGTCAGGGGGACTGAAGCTTTCTTT. It specifies CASSVEGVRGTEAFF.

This chain joins TRBV19 and TRBJ1-2; no firm D call. Between the trimmed V and J ends, which lost 5 bases and 1 base, there was a span of 8 bases. The CDR3 has 13 residues. Germline V gene lookup returns CDR1 LNHDA and CDR2 SQIVND (reference sequence). This chain's CDR3 is CASSLTHNYGYTF. DNA of the CDR3: TGTGCCAGTAGTCTGACACATAACTATGGCTACACCTTC.

The rearrangement uses TRBV18 and TRBJ2-3; no reliable D call. The V end was cut by 3 bases, the J end by 0 bases, with 4 bases between. This CDR3 contains 13 residues. Germline CDR1 is KGHSH and CDR2 is LQKENI. The CDR3 DNA reads as TGTGCCAGCTCACCCCCTAGCACAGATACGCAGTATTTT. As protein: CASSPPSTDTQYF.

This clone was seen a handful of times. The V call is TRBV7-2, the J call TRBJ2-7; TRBD2 might be the D (5 bases). CDR3 length: 14 residues. V was pared by 4 bases and J by 2 bases, with 12 bases between. Germline CDR1 and CDR2: SGHTA and FQGNSA. CDR3 DNA: TGTGCCAGCAGCTCGGCTGCGGGCCCCTACGAGCAGTACTTC. This gives the protein CASSSAAGPYEQYF.

The V call is TRBV7-2, the J call TRBJ2-3; D might be TRBD2 (5 bases). This CDR3 spans 16 amino acids. Germline assignment: CDR1 SGHTA and CDR2 FQGNSA. The V gene lost 0 bases and the J gene lost 3 bases, with 13 bases spanning the gap. The DNA of the CDR3 is TGTGCCAGCAGCTTAGCCCTAGCCGCGGGTACAGATACGCAGTATTTT. Encoded protein: CASSLALAAGTDTQYF.

The chain joins TRBV7-6 to TRBJ2-7; perhaps TRBD1 as D (6 bases). Germline V lookup: CDR1 SGHVS, CDR2 FNYEAQ. CDR3 length: 11 amino acids. Trimming removed 4 bases from V and 10 bases from J, with 11 bases in between. The CDR3 sequence is CASSSRQVQYF. CDR3 nucleotide sequence: TGTGCCAGCAGCTCCCGACAGGTTCAGTACTTC.

The genes are TRBV19 and TRBJ2-7; 7 bases line up with TRBD2. The germline gives CDR1 LNHDA, CDR2 SQIVND (reference sequence). The V and J ends lost 4 bases and 6 bases, in that order; junction bases with no gene match: 9. The CDR3 loop spans 14 amino acids. CDR3 bases: TGTGCCAGTAGTAAGCTAGCGGCATCCGGCGAGCAGTACTTC. Amino acid sequence: CASSKLAASGEQYF.

The V gene is TRBV24-1, the J gene TRBJ1-2; 10 bases line up with TRBD1. Trimming took 0 bases from V and 2 from J; bases not matched to a gene: 2. The CDR3 spans 16 residues. CDR1 and CDR2 (germline): KGHDR, SFDVKD. CDR3 sequence reads: CATSDLRTGGNYGYTF. The CDR3 nucleotides are TGTGCCACCAGTGATTTGAGGACAGGGGGGAACTATGGCTACACCTTC.

This chain connects TRBV24-1 to TRBJ1-2; D is uncertain. Trimming pared 9 bases from V and 6 bases from J, leaving 25 bases between. The length of the CDR3 is 16 residues. CDR1 and CDR2 from the germline V gene are KGHDR and SFDVKD. The CDR3 loop reads CATRKEADEDRNGYTF. In nucleotides, the CDR3 is TGTGCCACCCGCAAAGAGGCCGACGAGGATAGGAATGGCTACACCTTC.

The V gene is TRBV5-4, the J gene TRBJ2-7; 12 bases match TRBD1. The trim removed 4 bases at V and 6 bases at J, leaving 5 bases unmatched. The CDR3 is 14 amino acids. CDR1 and CDR2 (germline): SGHNT, YYREEE (reference sequence). The CDR3 DNA reads TGTGCCAGCAGCCAAGGGACAGGGGGCTCCGAGCAGTACTTC. The encoded protein is CASSQGTGGSEQYF.

This clone has more than one count but fewer than ten. V is TRBV19 and J is TRBJ2-5; D may be TRBD1 (6 bases). Germline V gives CDR1 LNHDA, CDR2 SQIVND (reference sequence). The CDR3 spans 16 residues. V gave up 4 bases and J gave up 5 bases, with 20 bases separating them. The CDR3 nucleotides read TGTGCCAGTAGTACCTACTACAGGGAAGTTGGCGAGACCCAGTACTTC. It specifies CASSTYYREVGETQYF.

The V and J genes are TRBV18 and TRBJ1-4, with 8 positions matching TRBD1. Looked up from germline, CDR1 is KGHSH and CDR2 is LQKENI. Losses at the gene ends were 3 bases for V and 6 bases for J; bases not matched to a gene: 3. This CDR3 contains 14 residues. CDR3 bases: TGTGCCAGCTCACCGGACAGGGTTGATGAAAAACTGTTTTTT. It encodes CASSPDRVDEKLFF.

The rearrangement uses TRBV6-1 and TRBJ2-2, with TRBD2 matching 12 bases. Losses at the gene ends were 6 bases for V and 0 bases for J; bases not matched to a gene: 8. Germline assignment: CDR1 MNHNS and CDR2 SASEGT. CDR3 length: 18 amino acids. The CDR3 region is CASRELAGGLSNTGELFF. The CDR3 bases are TGTGCCAGCAGGGAACTAGCGGGAGGTCTTTCGAACACCGGGGAGCTGTTTTTT.

V is TRBV4-1 and J is TRBJ2-7; 10 positions match TRBD1. This CDR3 spans 14 amino acids. The V gene end was trimmed by 3 bases and the J gene end by 3 bases; junction bases not matched to a gene: 2. Germline V gene data show CDR1 as MGHRA and CDR2 as YSYEKL. DNA of the CDR3: TGCGCCAGCAGCCACGGACAGGGGGTCTACGAGCAGTACTTC. This gives the protein CASSHGQGVYEQYF.